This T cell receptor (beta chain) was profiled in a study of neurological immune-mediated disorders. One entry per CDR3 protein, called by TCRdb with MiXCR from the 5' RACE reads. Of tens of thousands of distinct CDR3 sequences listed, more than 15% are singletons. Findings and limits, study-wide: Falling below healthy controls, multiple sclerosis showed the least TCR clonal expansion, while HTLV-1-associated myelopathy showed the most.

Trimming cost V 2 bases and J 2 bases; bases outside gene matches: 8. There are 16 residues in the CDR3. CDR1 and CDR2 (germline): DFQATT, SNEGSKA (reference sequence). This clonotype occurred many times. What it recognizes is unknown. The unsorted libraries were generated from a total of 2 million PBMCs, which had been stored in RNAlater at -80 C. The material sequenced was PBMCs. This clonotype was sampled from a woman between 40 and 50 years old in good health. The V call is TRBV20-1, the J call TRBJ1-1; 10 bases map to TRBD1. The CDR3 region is CSARPFGTGANTEAFF. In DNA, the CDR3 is TGCAGTGCTAGACCATTTGGGACAGGGGCAAACACTGAAGCTTTCTTT.